Listed below are T cell receptor beta chains from one sample, sequenced in a study of T cells in Graves' hyperthyroidism and ophthalmopathy. TCRdb called the multiplex PCR reads again in MiXCR, with one record for every CDR3 protein. The sample lists around 450,000 distinct CDR3 sequences; approximately 14% were seen once. The sample consisted of blood. Receptors originate from a woman under 30 with Graves' hyperthyroidism. The CDR3 runs from the conserved cysteine through the conserved F or W. The order of the fields is J gene, V gene, clone size, D gene, CDR3 protein, CDR3 DNA. A D gene is named only where the DNA matches it firmly. Clone sizes are given selectively: once, few, many, or a class where the clone is expanded.

TRBJ2-1 TRBV5-1 many TRBD2 CASSPNGVAGRDSYNEQFF TGCGCCAGCAGCCCCAACGGGGTAGCGGGAAGGGACTCCTACAATGAGCAGTTCTTC
TRBJ2-1 TRBV7-8 many TRBD2 CASSLVGLAGAYNEQFF TGTGCCAGCAGCTTAGTAGGGCTAGCGGGGGCCTACAATGAGCAGTTCTTC
TRBJ2-3 TRBV12-3/TRBV12-4 many . CASSPAVTNTDTQYF TGTGCCAGCAGTCCCGCCGTGACCAACACAGATACGCAGTATTTT
TRBJ2-1 TRBV24-1 many . CATSDPTPGLAFYNEQFF TGTGCCACCAGTGATCCCACTCCGGGACTTGCCTTCTACAATGAGCAGTTCTTC
TRBJ1-1 TRBV2 many . CASSASGGLNTEAFF TGTGCCAGCAGTGCATCCGGGGGGTTGAACACTGAAGCTTTCTTT
TRBJ2-7 TRBV9 few . CASSVDATGEQYF TGTGCCAGCAGCGTAGACGCGACGGGTGAGCAGTACTTC
TRBJ2-1 TRBV6-1 many TRBD1 CASRRTGSYNEQFF TGTGCCAGCAGGAGGACAGGGTCCTACAATGAGCAGTTCTTC
TRBJ2-6 TRBV12-3/TRBV12-4 . . CASSPRDRPSVLTF TGTGCCAGCAGCCCTCGCGACAGGCCAAGCGTCCTGACTTTC
TRBJ2-3 TRBV6-1 many TRBD2 CATFSGRLTDTQYF TGTGCCACCTTTAGCGGGAGATTAACAGATACGCAGTATTTT
TRBJ1-6 TRBV10-3 many . CATRRDLGNSPLHF TGTGCCACCCGCCGGGACCTCGGGAATTCACCCCTCCACTTT
TRBJ1-1 TRBV25-1 few . CASSRAGDTEAFF TGTGCCAGCAGTAGAGCCGGGGACACTGAAGCTTTCTTT
TRBJ2-3 TRBV20-1 few . CTSSRAQSTDTQYF TGCACAAGCTCTCGGGCCCAAAGCACAGATACGCAGTATTTT
TRBJ1-5 TRBV28 many TRBD1 CAGATPGTGGYQPQHF TGTGCCGGAGCAACCCCCGGGACAGGGGGCTATCAGCCCCAGCATTTT
TRBJ2-3 TRBV30 many TRBD2 CAWRLAGGPYTQYF TGTGCCTGGAGACTAGCGGGAGGGCCATATACGCAGTATTTT
TRBJ1-6 TRBV6-5 few . CASSYLGQSNSPLHF TGTGCCAGCAGTTATCTTGGGCAGTCGAATTCACCCCTCCACTTT
TRBJ2-3 TRBV5-1 few . CASSLESPLTDTQYF TGCGCCAGCAGCTTGGAGAGCCCTCTTACGGATACGCAGTATTTT
TRBJ2-5 TRBV27 few TRBD1 CASKIGQGFQETQYF TGTGCCAGTAAAATCGGACAGGGCTTCCAAGAGACCCAGTACTTC
TRBJ2-1 TRBV2 many . CASSERGGTYYNEQFF TGTGCCAGCAGTGAGCGAGGGGGGACATATTACAATGAGCAGTTCTTC
TRBJ2-5 TRBV28 many . CASSFTPAETQYF TGTGCCAGCAGCTTTACTCCCGCAGAGACCCAGTACTTC
TRBJ2-2 TRBV7-3 many . CASSSQGRGELFF TGTGCCAGCAGCAGCCAGGGTCGCGGGGAGCTGTTTTTT
TRBJ1-5 TRBV4-3 few . CASSQEGGADQPQHF TGCGCCAGCAGCCAAGAAGGGGGGGCGGATCAGCCCCAGCATTTT
TRBJ2-2 TRBV3-1 . TRBD2 CASSQEETSLSEELFF TGTGCCAGCAGCCAAGAGGAGACTAGCCTTTCCGAGGAGCTGTTTTTT
TRBJ2-1 TRBV30 few . CAWSRPYNEQFF TGTGCCTGGAGTCGCCCTTACAATGAGCAGTTCTTC
TRBJ2-7 TRBV30 many TRBD1 CAWSGTDRGYEQYF TGTGCCTGGAGTGGGACGGACAGGGGGTACGAGCAGTACTTC